This T cell receptor beta chain was sequenced during a study of cytomegalovirus exposure and HLA in healthy donors. Trimming stripped 0 bases from V and 11 bases from J, with 17 bases between. This CDR3 has 14 residues. CDR1 and CDR2 (germline): SNHLY, FYNNEI. Details on this clone: Its specificity is unknown.

Study findings and constraints: Association of a missense DCLRE1C variant with TCR beta V- and J-gene trimming was reported in a later analysis. There were some V segments, including TRBV6-2 and TRBV6-3, excluded as indistinguishable. For most TCR beta V segments, an earlier analysis put the productive rate at about 87% or about 30% of the time.

Use of 60 Vbeta and 13 Jbeta primers characterized the PCR. Measured with immunoSEQ multiplex PCR; TCRdb has only the in-frame clones, and not every one. The sample has 95,000 to 110,000 clones, around 69% seen once. The sample comprised PBMCs. The chain uses TRBV2 and TRBJ2-7, with D maybe TRBD2 (7 bases). The receptor's source is a man aged 18 to 30 in good health and CMV-seronegative. The DNA of the CDR3 is TGTGCCAGCAGTGAAGCAAGAGGGGGGGCCAGCAAGTACTTC. Protein product: CASSEARGGASKYF.